This TCR beta chain was documented in a study of shared clonotypes between healthy human individuals (dated by TCRdb to about 2020). Regarding the complete study: The cohort comprised two women and a few men aged 18 to 49 years. For each donor, CD4 naive and CD4 memory were each given three plates, CD8 naive was given two plates, and CD8 memory was given one plate. To estimate repertoire size and how much clonotypes are shared between individuals, the study performed deep sequencing of blood TCR repertoires from 4 to 6 healthy adults. To increase sequencing depth and limit assay-specific biases, different laboratories used diverse techniques to prepare libraries and sequence TCR repertoires. Leukapheresis yielded between about 0.9 and 9 billion PBMCs per donor. Study-level results and caveats: Sampling was limited to blood, and TCR repertoires in tissue likely differ from TCR repertoires in blood. The small number of donors limited the genetic and exposure-history diversity represented. Across a handful of donors, approximately 5% of naive CD4, roughly 3.3% of naive CD8, 2.3% of memory CD4, and roughly 0.41% of memory CD8 clonotypes were shared. Estimated clonotype richness was generally larger for naive than for memory subsets. Incomplete sequencing was indicated by rarefaction of sorted-subset datasets, despite the large sequencing depth. Compared with non-shared clonotypes, the clonotypes found in all four sorted-subset donors had higher generation probabilities. Pairwise subsampling led to the expectation that sequencing depth would affect the degree of clonotype sharing among donors.

Healthy HIV-negative adults with no recently reported acute infections or vaccinations were included as donors. All donors were Caucasian adults living in Nashville, Tennessee, USA. The CD8 memory samples were a combination of magnetically selected CD45RO+ cells and CCR7-negative CD45RA+ effector memory (TemRA) cells. After blood collection by leukapheresis, PBMCs were isolated using Ficoll-Histopaque density gradient centrifugation and then cryopreserved in the vapor phase of liquid nitrogen. Purity and quantity of every magnetically sorted T cell population were checked by analytical flow cytometry. Each sorted fraction had its genomic DNA isolated and then quantified by UV absorbance on a Nanodrop 2000c. Of note for this clone: Its specific antigen is unknown. Nothing much larger sits one base from this clone, and base qualities are not available.

Using the deep immunoSEQ assay, multiplex PCR amplified TCR CDR3 regions from genomic DNA. For each cell subset, the extracted genomic DNA was distributed evenly across all wells of several immunoSEQ 96-well plates, and each plate served as one replicate. For sorted subsets, each replicate PCR was loaded with around 200 ng genomic DNA, equivalent to roughly 30,000 T cell genomes. The purified libraries were quantified using a Qubit 3.0 fluorometer, sized with a Bioanalyzer 2100, and then quantified again using the KAPA Library Quantification kit. Each immunoSEQ 96-well plate was sequenced on its own single-read 150-cycle Illumina NextSeq 550 flow cell. As for the authors' bioinformatics: The immunoSEQ output contained only junctional sequences without quality scores, so filtering could not match that applied to full-length reads. Sequences were annotated with PyIR, a Python wrapper for IgBLAST v1.9, using IMGT germline references to assign V/J genes and CDR3. Reads with weak V/J assignments (E-value above 1e-6), missing CDR3, stop codons, out-of-frame junctions, or ambiguous translated residues were removed. V3J clonotypes were defined as sequences sharing an identical inferred V gene, J gene, and CDR3 amino acid sequence. Percentage overlap between repertoires was calculated by dividing the number of shared unique clonotypes by the size of the smaller repertoire. Three approaches were used to assess repertoire richness: RTK rarefaction, the Chao1 estimator, and Recon v2.1 estimates of unobserved clonotypes. Generation probabilities were computed with OLGA for all TCRbeta clonotypes obtained by the gDNA method from several donors. TCRdb holds this immuneACCESS table with in-frame rearrangements only. Some clones are missing; in checked studies, unresolved V genes explain under half, and the rest has no known cause. For V, J and clone size, that table is used; D and trimming come from the DNA. Present in this sample are approximately 320,000 clones, 87% of which were seen just once. Of the sample, about a sixth is held by the ten largest clones.

The junction carries 15 bases between V and J, which are trimmed by 3 bases and 3 bases respectively. The CDR3 has 15 amino acids, counting the end cysteine and phenylalanine. Of the read, only the CDR3 DNA is kept; its 45 bases are in frame from base 1. CDR1 and CDR2 (LNHDA, SQIVND) derive from the germline V gene (reference sequence). This chain joins TRBV19 to TRBJ2-7, and the D gene may be TRBD1, 5 bases matching. This TCR was sampled from a man younger than 35 in good health. The specimen was memory CD8+ T cells sorted from blood. Reading the label with the study, this specimen's cell subset or site is: CD45RO+ cells pooled with CCR7-negative TemRA cells. The CDR3 has the sequence CASSIGAARSYEQYF. Here is the DNA: TGTGCCAGTAGTATTGGGGCAGCCCGAAGCTACGAGCAGTACTTC.